This TCR beta chain is drawn from a study of cytomegalovirus exposure and HLA in healthy donors. With regard to this clone: Its antigen is unidentified.

The PCR made use of 60 Vbeta and 13 Jbeta primers. Only in-frame clones appear in the TCRdb table, and some are missing; sequencing was by immunoSEQ multiplex PCR. The data hold about 200,000 clones, with about 81% observed a single time. Study conclusions and caveats: Further analysis, carried out later, found HLA-associated TCR beta chains more clonally expanded than equally common other chains.

CDR3 length equals 13 residues. V shed 10 bases and J 4 bases; nucleotides not matched to a gene: 9. Germline CDR1 and CDR2: SGHRS and YFSETQ. Sequenced input: PBMCs. The V and J genes are TRBV5-1 and TRBJ1-2; 8 nucleotides align to TRBD1. This clonotype originated in a woman aged 35 to 49 in good health and CMV-seronegative. The CDR3 nucleotides read TGCGCCTTCGGGGGACAGGCGGGCTATGGCTACACCTTC. Translating it yields CAFGGQAGYGYTF.